Listed below are T cell receptor beta chains from one sample, sequenced in a study of cytomegalovirus exposure and HLA in healthy donors. The repertoire was sequenced with immunoSEQ multiplex PCR; TCRdb's copy has only in-frame clones and lacks some. Of about 100,000 clones listed, 65% to 90% are singletons. The sample was PBMCs. The receptors derive from a woman aged 18-30 years in good health and CMV-seronegative. The CDR3 runs from the conserved cysteine through the conserved F or W. Each record gives: D gene, J gene, clone size, V gene, CDR3 length, CDR3 protein, CDR3 DNA. The D gene is left open where the match is weak. Only some rows state a clone size, as once, few, many or a class for expanded clones.

d_call: TRBD1
j_call: TRBJ1-1
clone_size: NA
v_call: TRBV2
cdr3_length: 14
cdr3_aa: CASRNRGLNTEAFF
cdr3_nt: TGTGCCAGCAGGAACAGGGGACTGAACACTGAAGCTTTCTTT

d_call: TRBD2
j_call: TRBJ2-1
clone_size: NA
v_call: TRBV28
cdr3_length: 15
cdr3_aa: CASSRKLAGGLEQFF
cdr3_nt: TGTGCCAGCAGTCGAAAACTAGCGGGAGGTTTAGAGCAGTTCTTC

d_call: TRBD1
j_call: TRBJ1-2
clone_size: NA
v_call: TRBV28
cdr3_length: 17
cdr3_aa: CASWGLFGGGVSYGYTF
cdr3_nt: TGTGCCAGCTGGGGTCTCTTTGGAGGGGGCGTTAGCTATGGCTACACCTTC

d_call: TRBD2
j_call: TRBJ2-2
clone_size: NA
v_call: TRBV4-1
cdr3_length: 14
cdr3_aa: CASSPGEGAKELFF
cdr3_nt: TGCGCCAGCAGCCCTGGGGAGGGTGCCAAGGAGCTGTTTTTT

d_call: TRBD1
j_call: TRBJ2-2
clone_size: NA
v_call: TRBV7-9
cdr3_length: 15
cdr3_aa: CASSAGQGVTGELFF
cdr3_nt: TGTGCCAGCAGCGCCGGACAGGGGGTCACCGGGGAGCTGTTTTTT

d_call: TRBD2
j_call: TRBJ2-7
clone_size: NA
v_call: TRBV30
cdr3_length: 13
cdr3_aa: CASIAGEAYEQYF
cdr3_nt: TGTGCCTCTATAGCGGGAGAGGCCTACGAGCAGTACTTC

d_call: TRBD2
j_call: TRBJ2-1
clone_size: NA
v_call: TRBV7-2
cdr3_length: 18
cdr3_aa: CASSSNRTRLAGYNEQFF
cdr3_nt: TGTGCCAGCAGCTCAAACCGTACCAGACTAGCGGGGTACAATGAGCAGTTCTTC

d_call: NA
j_call: TRBJ1-3
clone_size: NA
v_call: TRBV7-9
cdr3_length: 15
cdr3_aa: CAGSSLGASGNTIYF
cdr3_nt: TGTGCCGGATCTTCCTTGGGGGCCTCTGGAAACACCATATATTTT

d_call: TRBD1
j_call: TRBJ1-3
clone_size: NA
v_call: TRBV7-9
cdr3_length: 16
cdr3_aa: CASSLRRGSSGNTIYF
cdr3_nt: TGTGCCAGCAGCTTACGCAGGGGGTCCTCTGGAAACACCATATATTTT

d_call: TRBD2
j_call: TRBJ2-3
clone_size: NA
v_call: TRBV11-2
cdr3_length: 16
cdr3_aa: CASSLLRGGSGDTQYF
cdr3_nt: TGTGCCAGCAGCTTACTCCGGGGGGGTAGCGGAGATACGCAGTATTTT

d_call: NA
j_call: TRBJ2-5
clone_size: NA
v_call: TRBV5-4
cdr3_length: 13
cdr3_aa: CASRTLGRETQHF
cdr3_nt: TGTGCCAGCAGGACATTGGGTAGAGAGACCCAGCACTTC

d_call: NA
j_call: TRBJ1-4
clone_size: NA
v_call: TRBV5-1
cdr3_length: 17
cdr3_aa: CASSLRGGRGTNEKLFF
cdr3_nt: TGCGCCAGCAGCTTGCGCGGGGGGCGAGGCACTAATGAAAAACTGTTTTTT

d_call: TRBD2
j_call: TRBJ2-7
clone_size: NA
v_call: TRBV28
cdr3_length: 16
cdr3_aa: CASSLSGTSGAYEQYF
cdr3_nt: TGTGCCAGCAGTTTGTCCGGGACTAGCGGCGCCTACGAGCAGTACTTC

d_call: NA
j_call: TRBJ2-1
clone_size: NA
v_call: TRBV2
cdr3_length: 15
cdr3_aa: CASSDSSSPYNEQFF
cdr3_nt: TGTGCCAGCAGTGATAGTTCATCCCCCTACAATGAGCAGTTCTTC

d_call: TRBD1
j_call: TRBJ1-2
clone_size: NA
v_call: TRBV28
cdr3_length: 16
cdr3_aa: CASTLHMTRGQSGYTF
cdr3_nt: TGTGCCAGCACTCTCCATATGACCAGGGGGCAGAGTGGCTACACCTTC

d_call: TRBD1
j_call: TRBJ2-7
clone_size: NA
v_call: TRBV10-2
cdr3_length: 14
cdr3_aa: CASLGTGGAYEQYF
cdr3_nt: TGCGCCAGCTTAGGGACAGGGGGCGCCTACGAGCAGTACTTC

d_call: NA
j_call: TRBJ2-2
clone_size: few
v_call: TRBV7-2
cdr3_length: 16
cdr3_aa: CASSLTAGPGTGELFF
cdr3_nt: TGTGCCAGCAGCTTAACGGCGGGGCCGGGGACCGGGGAGCTGTTTTTT

d_call: NA
j_call: TRBJ2-7
clone_size: NA
v_call: TRBV6-1
cdr3_length: 16
cdr3_aa: CASSEALARSSYEQYF
cdr3_nt: TGTGCCAGCAGTGAAGCGCTAGCCAGGAGCTCCTACGAGCAGTACTTC

d_call: NA
j_call: TRBJ1-2
clone_size: NA
v_call: TRBV19
cdr3_length: 20
cdr3_aa: CASSMGHDTGSVRTSSGYTF
cdr3_nt: TGTGCCAGTAGTATGGGTCACGATACAGGGTCTGTGAGGACTTCTAGTGGCTACACCTTC

d_call: NA
j_call: TRBJ2-7
clone_size: NA
v_call: TRBV19
cdr3_length: 17
cdr3_aa: CASSIIFGGPSSYEQYF
cdr3_nt: TGTGCCAGTAGTATCATATTCGGGGGTCCGTCCTCCTACGAGCAGTACTTC

d_call: TRBD1
j_call: TRBJ1-1
clone_size: many
v_call: TRBV2
cdr3_length: 14
cdr3_aa: CASIRTGLNTEAFF
cdr3_nt: TGTGCCAGCATCAGGACAGGGCTAAACACTGAAGCTTTCTTT

d_call: NA
j_call: TRBJ1-2
clone_size: NA
v_call: TRBV5-4
cdr3_length: 14
cdr3_aa: CASSLAQGLDGYTF
cdr3_nt: TGTGCCAGCAGCTTGGCCCAGGGTTTAGATGGCTACACCTTC

d_call: NA
j_call: TRBJ2-3
clone_size: NA
v_call: TRBV4-3
cdr3_length: 13
cdr3_aa: CASSRTVADTQYF
cdr3_nt: TGCGCCAGCAGCCGCACAGTGGCAGATACGCAGTATTTT